The 29 T cell receptor beta chains given below trace back to one sample, sequenced in a study of blood T cells in healthy people across ages. Using a J-beta primer mix together with a sample-barcoded 5' primer, a second PCR was run for roughly 6 to 12 cycles. A single record per CDR3 protein comes from TCRdb applying MiXCR to the 5' RACE reads. Seen here are about 1.8 million distinct CDR3 sequences, around 48% observed once, and the top ten hold over 2%. The sequencing sample was made of blood. Receptors originate from a woman aged 40 to 50 in good health.

The chain employs TRBV28 and TRBJ2-4; no definite D call. There are 10 residues in the CDR3. V was trimmed by 6 bases and J by 4 bases, leaving 1 base between them. From germline, CDR1 is MDHEN and CDR2 SYDVKM. The CDR3 spells CASRKNIQYF. For the CDR3, the DNA is TGTGCCAGCAGGAAAAACATTCAGTACTTC.

The rearrangement joins TRBV6-5 to TRBJ2-5, with 8 bases identical to TRBD2. Trimming removed 10 bases from V and 5 bases from J; junction bases left unmatched: 15. From germline, CDR1 is MNHEY and CDR2 SVGAGI. The CDR3 has 15 amino acids. CDR3 DNA: TGTGCCAACAGCACACCGGGGGGGAGATATGAGACCCAGTACTTC. It is translated as CANSTPGGRYETQYF.

The CDR3 spells CASSFSGFIYEQYF. In nucleotides, the CDR3 is TGTGCCAGCAGTTTTTCGGGGTTTATCTACGAGCAGTACTTC. This rearrangement joins TRBV12-3 or TRBV12-4 to TRBJ2-7; perhaps TRBD2 as D (5 bases). With 3 bases removed from V and 3 bases from J, the gap between germline ends came to 12 bases. The length of the CDR3 is 14 residues.

The chain uses TRBV7-2 and TRBJ2-5; D gene uncertain. CDR1 and CDR2 from the germline V gene are SGHTA and FQGNSA. The ends were cut back, 0 bases at V and 5 bases at J, with 7 bases in the middle. The CDR3 has 13 amino acids. The CDR3 loop reads CASSLAAVETQYF. The DNA of the CDR3 is TGTGCCAGCAGCTTAGCGGCGGTGGAGACCCAGTACTTC.

V is TRBV7-2 and J is TRBJ1-4, with D maybe TRBD1 (6 bases). There are 15 residues in the CDR3. V was shortened by 5 bases and J by 3 bases, with 13 bases between the two germline ends. Looked up from germline, CDR1 is SGHTA and CDR2 is FQGNSA. CDR3 sequence: CASSPQRQANEKLFF. The CDR3, as DNA: TGTGCCAGCAGCCCCCAGAGACAGGCTAATGAAAAACTGTTTTTT.

The V call is TRBV11-2, the J call TRBJ2-1, with D possibly being TRBD1 (5 bases). V was pared by 3 bases and J by 6 bases, with 15 bases between. The length of the CDR3 is 15 residues. CDR1 SGHAT and CDR2 FQNNGV come from the germline V gene. CDR3 DNA sequence: TGTGCCAGCAGCTTGTTTAGGGGATTGGGCAATGAGCAGTTCTTC. As protein: CASSLFRGLGNEQFF.

This chain connects TRBV27 to TRBJ2-1; D is unclear. The germline V gene has CDR1 MNHEY and CDR2 SMNVEV (reference sequence). The CDR3 consists of 12 residues. V was clipped by 8 bases and J by 6 bases, with 11 bases between them. The CDR3 loop is CASRATINEQFF. For the CDR3, the DNA is TGTGCCAGCCGGGCTACAATCAATGAGCAGTTCTTC.

The chain carries TRBV28 and TRBJ2-6, with 9 bases matching TRBD1. V shed 0 bases and J 2 bases; nucleotides not matched to a gene: 2. CDR3 length equals 17 residues. The germline CDR1 and CDR2 sequences are MDHEN and SYDVKM. The CDR3 DNA sequence: TGTGCCAGCAGTTTATGGAGACAGGGGGCTGGGGCCAACGTCCTGACTTTC. Its translation: CASSLWRQGAGANVLTF.

V and J are TRBV20-1 and TRBJ1-2; 7 nucleotides agree with TRBD1. This CDR3 contains 12 residues. Unmatched junction bases numbered 8, after V lost 6 bases and J lost 7 bases. Germline V gives CDR1 DFQATT, CDR2 SNEGSKA (reference sequence). The CDR3 loop reads CSARQGMSGYTF. CDR3 coding DNA: TGCAGTGCACGACAGGGAATGAGTGGCTACACCTTC.

This clonotype was detected a few times. The chain combines TRBV29-1 with TRBJ2-4, with no clear D. The V gene lost 7 bases and the J gene lost 5 bases, with 12 bases spanning the gap. In germline, CDR1 is SQVTM, CDR2 ANQGSEA. This CDR3 comprises 12 residues. The DNA of the CDR3 is TGCAGCGCCATATTTCGGCAAAACATTCAGTACTTC. Translation: CSAIFRQNIQYF.

V usage is TRBV20-1 and J usage is TRBJ2-7; tentatively, D is TRBD2 (6 bases). Trimming left V 8 bases short and J 0 bases short, with 20 bases between. This CDR3 contains 15 residues. CDR1 is DFQATT and CDR2 is SNEGSKA in the germline V gene (reference sequence). The CDR3 loop is CSTRRGLTSSYEQYF. The CDR3 DNA reads as TGCAGTACCAGGAGAGGACTAACGAGCTCCTACGAGCAGTACTTC.

The chain links TRBV4-1 to TRBJ1-2; D not resolved. CDR3 size: 15 residues. Trimming cost V 4 bases and J 3 bases, with 15 bases left between them. From germline, CDR1 is MGHRA and CDR2 YSYEKL. The CDR3 DNA reads TGCGCCAGCAGCCCGACCTCTGGTAGGGACTATGGCTACACCTTC. Translated, it gives CASSPTSGRDYGYTF.

This clonotype was seen only a few times. The chain employs TRBV4-2 and TRBJ2-3; the D is unclear. Germline-derived CDR1 and CDR2 are LGHNA and YNFKEQ. This CDR3 contains 13 residues. V was cut by 4 bases and J by 2 bases, with 7 bases left in between. CDR3 sequence (DNA): TGTGCCAGCAGCCGTTCAGACACAGATACGCAGTATTTT. It encodes CASSRSDTDTQYF.

Only a few counts were recorded for this clonotype. A much bigger clone sits one base away, suggesting this may be a read error. The J gene is TRBJ2-3, the V gene TRBV5-1; D is possibly TRBD1 or TRBD2 (5 bases each). Germline CDR1 and CDR2: SGHRS and YFSETQ. The length of the CDR3 is 14 residues. Between the trimmed V and J ends, which lost 1 base and 0 bases, there was a span of 6 bases. CDR3 DNA: TGCGCCAGCAGCTTGTGGGACAGCACAGATACGCAGTATTTT. It translates to CASSLWDSTDTQYF.

This clonotype has just a few counts. The genes are TRBV20-1 and TRBJ2-3; no clear D. From germline, CDR1 is DFQATT and CDR2 SNEGSKA (reference sequence). V was trimmed by 6 bases and J by 8 bases, leaving 21 bases between them. The CDR3 is made up of 14 amino acids. DNA for the CDR3: TGCAGTGCCAGCAGGTTGGCTAGTGTTCGTACGCAGTATTTT. It translates to CSASRLASVRTQYF.

The chain employs TRBV4-2 and TRBJ2-1, with D perhaps TRBD2 (6 bases). V was trimmed by 0 bases and J by 8 bases, leaving 14 bases between them. CDR3 length: 15 amino acids. In germline, CDR1 is LGHNA, CDR2 YNFKEQ. The CDR3 DNA follows: TGTGCCAGCAGCCAAGATGAGCCTAGCGTTTATGAGCAGTTCTTC. Residues: CASSQDEPSVYEQFF.

The chain has TRBV6-5 and TRBJ1-4, with D possibly being TRBD1 (5 bases). The ends were cut back, 5 bases at V and 2 bases at J, with 12 bases in the middle. The CDR3 runs 15 residues. Germline CDR1 is MNHEY and CDR2 is SVGAGI. In nucleotides, the CDR3 is TGTGCCAGCAGTATGGGACCGGGGACTAATGAAAAACTGTTTTTT. Protein sequence: CASSMGPGTNEKLFF.

The CDR3 region is CASSEVVSTDTQYF. The CDR3 DNA follows: TGTGCCAGCAGTGAAGTGGTTAGCACAGATACGCAGTATTTT. The gene calls are TRBV6-1 and TRBJ2-3; D is uncertain. The V gene's germline CDR1 is MNHNS and CDR2 SASEGT. There are 14 residues in the CDR3. Trimming took off 1 base at V and 0 bases at J, with 5 bases between the two ends.

The V gene is TRBV6-2 or TRBV6-3, the J gene TRBJ1-2, with D possibly TRBD1 on 5 matching bases. Germline V lookup: CDR1 MNHEY, CDR2 SVGEGT. There are 16 residues in the CDR3. V lost 7 bases to trimming and J lost 4 bases, with 22 bases between them. In DNA form, the CDR3 reads TGTGCCAGCATTGGACTCCAGGGAAGCCGTCTCTATGGCTACACCTTC. It codes for CASIGLQGSRLYGYTF.

This clonotype was detected only once. The chain uses TRBV28 and TRBJ1-2; D may be TRBD1 (5 bases). Germline loops: CDR1 MDHEN, CDR2 SYDVKM. CDR3 length: 15 amino acids. Trimming shortened V by 7 bases and J by 3 bases, and 18 bases separated the two germline ends. The CDR3 region is CASKNGGVDDYGYTF. In DNA, the CDR3 is TGTGCCAGCAAAAATGGAGGGGTTGATGACTATGGCTACACCTTC.

This chain uses TRBV4-2 with TRBJ2-1, with 9 bases fitting TRBD2. The trim removed 6 bases at V and 9 bases at J, leaving 3 bases unmatched. CDR3 length: 12 residues. Germline values: CDR1 LGHNA, CDR2 YNFKEQ. The CDR3, as DNA: TGTGCCAGCAGAAAGCGGGGGGCTGAGCAGTTCTTC. Translation: CASRKRGAEQFF.

A single count supports this clonotype. The chain joins TRBV11-1 to TRBJ2-5, with D tentatively TRBD1 (5 bases). V lost 2 bases and J lost 5, with 15 bases in between. CDR1 and CDR2 from the germline V gene are SGHAT and FQDESV (reference sequence). The CDR3 covers 15 residues. The CDR3 nucleotides read TGTGCCAGCAGCTTAAGACCGCCGACAGTGGAGACCCAGTACTTC. As protein: CASSLRPPTVETQYF.

Concerning this clonotype: One base away lies a much larger clone, so this may be a sequencing read error. CDR3: CASSLHIGGTYNEQFF. The CDR3 nucleotides are TGTGCCAGCAGCTTACACATAGGGGGAACCTACAATGAGCAGTTCTTC. The chain combines TRBV7-6 with TRBJ2-1; maybe TRBD1 (6 bases). The CDR3 covers 16 residues. The germline CDR1 and CDR2 sequences are SGHVS and FNYEAQ. V was trimmed by 2 bases and J by 2 bases, leaving 13 bases between them.

The chain recombines TRBV6-5 with TRBJ2-3; TRBD1 matches 7 bases. This CDR3 spans 16 amino acids. The V and J ends lost 6 bases and 2 bases, in that order; junction bases with no gene match: 11. The V gene's germline CDR1 is MNHEY and CDR2 SVGAGI. CDR3 amino acids: CASSTNPTGNTDTQYF. CDR3 bases: TGTGCCAGCAGCACGAACCCGACAGGGAACACAGATACGCAGTATTTT.

The V and J genes are TRBV4-2 and TRBJ2-3, with a possible D match to TRBD1 (5 bases). CDR1 and CDR2 (germline): LGHNA, YNFKEQ. This CDR3 has 12 amino acids. Trimming removed 0 bases from V and 11 bases from J, with 9 bases in between. The DNA of the CDR3 is TGTGCCAGCAGCCAAGATCGGACACGGCAGTATTTT. As protein: CASSQDRTRQYF.

The rearrangement links TRBV29-1 to TRBJ2-1, with 7 bases identical to TRBD2. Germline V gene data show CDR1 as SQVTM and CDR2 as ANQGSEA. With 2 bases clipped from V and 6 bases from J, the junction kept 13 bases outside the gene matches. The CDR3 sequence is 16 residues long. As DNA, the CDR3 is TGCAGCGTTGAACCCTCCCTTGGAGGACTAGGCAATGAGCAGTTCTTC. As protein: CSVEPSLGGLGNEQFF.

This clonotype has a handful of counts. This chain connects TRBV20-1 to TRBJ2-5; D possibly corresponds to TRBD1 (6 bases). Deletions cut 4 bases from V and 3 bases from J, with 9 bases between. This CDR3 is 12 amino acids long. Looked up from germline, CDR1 is DFQATT and CDR2 is SNEGSKA (reference sequence). CDR3 nucleotides: TGCAGTGCTACCAGGGGTAAAGAGACCCAGTACTTC. Amino acid sequence: CSATRGKETQYF.

A single count supports this clonotype. The chain is built from TRBV5-1 and TRBJ2-5, with TRBD2 matching over 12 bases. CDR1 and CDR2 (germline): SGHRS, YFSETQ. V lost 4 bases, J lost 4 bases, and 8 bases stayed unmatched. This CDR3 has 16 residues. The CDR3 DNA is TGCGCCAGCAGCACCCGGACTAGCGGGGTTGGAGAGACCCAGTACTTC. It encodes CASSTRTSGVGETQYF. Combining the CDR3 with reference TRBV5-1 and TRBJ2-5 gives the whole variable domain KAGVTQTPRYLIKTRGQQVTLSCSPISGHRSVSWYQQTPGQGLQFLFEYFSETQRNKGNFPGRFSGRQFSNSRSEMNVSTLELGDSALYLCASSTRTSGVGETQYFGPGTRLLVL.

The J gene is TRBJ2-1, the V gene TRBV5-1; 7 bases line up with TRBD2. The CDR3 contains 14 residues. The germline V gene encodes CDR1 SGHRS and CDR2 YFSETQ. Trimming took 0 bases from V and 5 from J; bases not matched to a gene: 2. As DNA, the CDR3 is TGCGCCAGCAGCTTGGAGCGGGGAGACAATGAGCAGTTCTTC. It yields the protein CASSLERGDNEQFF.